The T cell receptor (beta chain) described here comes from a study of molecular identifiers for immune sequencing clone quantification. Points from the study as a whole: The study found clones above 20 RNA copies held over 98% of effector molecules and under 1% in naive cells.

TCR libraries were built in bulk with a published protocol and specific TCR primers. TCRdb reprocessed the PCR reads with MiXCR, giving one entry per CDR3 protein. The sample has about 35,000 distinct CDR3 sequences; approximately 19% are singletons. V was pared by 3 bases and J by 10 bases, with 10 bases between. CDR3 length: 12 residues. CDR1 is SGHDN and CDR2 is FVKESK in the germline V gene. Regarding this clonotype: The target antigen is unknown.

The source material was naive CD8+ T cells from blood, with Jurkat cell RNA spiked in. Documented subset: FACS-sorted CD8+CD4-CCR7+CD45RA+ naive T cells. This TCR derives from a human donor in good health. Some libraries in this study had Jurkat cell RNA spiked in. The chain uses TRBV14 and TRBJ2-1; the D is unclear. The CDR3 DNA follows: TGTGCCAGCAGCCAGACGCGCGTCGAGCAGTTCTTC. Its translation: CASSQTRVEQFF.